This entry lists 14 T cell receptor beta chains sequenced from one sample in a study of T cell responses to AZD1222 COVID-19 vaccine. Method: immunoSEQ multiplex PCR; TCRdb's copy keeps in-frame clones and lacks some. The sample lists 90,000 to 130,000 clones, about 86% occurring once. Sequences were derived from peripheral blood, sampled on day 0 of AZD1222 vaccination. These receptor sequences come from an adult in good health.

The J gene is TRBJ1-5, the V gene TRBV9; maybe TRBD1 (5 bases). CDR1 and CDR2 (germline): SGDLS, YYNGEE. Trimming removed 3 bases from V and 6 bases from J, with 10 bases in between. This CDR3 comprises 13 residues. In DNA, the CDR3 is TGTGCCAGCAGCGGGACAACGGGTCAGCCCCAGCATTTT. Translated, it gives CASSGTTGQPQHF.

The chain couples TRBV6-5 to TRBJ1-1, with D perhaps matching TRBD1 (5 bases). This CDR3 has 13 amino acids. Per the germline V gene, CDR1 is MNHEY and CDR2 is SVGAGI. V dropped 2 bases and J dropped 4 bases, with 8 bases sitting between them. CDR3 DNA: TGTGCCAGCAGTTACGCTGGGGGCACTGAAGCTTTCTTT. Protein: CASSYAGGTEAFF.

This chain uses TRBV5-6 with TRBJ2-7; 8 bases match TRBD2. After removal of 4 bases from V and 7 bases from J, the junction contained 16 bases not matched to a gene. Germline CDR1 and CDR2: SGHDT and YYEEEE. The CDR3 spans 16 residues. CDR3: CASSNTQRGRFGEQYF. CDR3 sequence (DNA): TGTGCCAGCAGCAATACTCAGCGGGGGAGATTTGGAGAGCAGTACTTC.

This chain connects TRBV10-3 to TRBJ2-7, with a weak D call TRBD1 (6 bases). Germline CDR1 and CDR2: ENHRY and SYGVKD. V gave up 8 bases and J gave up 2 bases, with 22 bases separating them. The CDR3 consists of 16 residues. The CDR3: CAIGSGQSPLTYEQYF. The CDR3 DNA follows: TGTGCCATCGGGTCCGGACAGTCCCCCTTAACCTACGAGCAGTACTTC.

The sample holds one count of this clone. The chain carries TRBV27 and TRBJ2-1; TRBD2 matches 10 bases. The CDR3 totals 15 residues. Unmatched junction bases numbered 10, after V lost 8 bases and J lost 6 bases. Germline loops: CDR1 MNHEY, CDR2 SMNVEV (reference sequence). As DNA, the CDR3 is TGTGCCAGCGCCCGAACTAGCGGGGCGATCAATGAGCAGTTCTTC. Protein: CASARTSGAINEQFF.

The chain uses TRBV6-5 and TRBJ1-1; D possibly corresponds to TRBD1 (5 bases). The CDR3 length is 13 residues. Deletions cut 10 bases from V and 7 bases from J, with 19 bases between. The germline CDR1 and CDR2 sequences are MNHEY and SVGAGI. The CDR3 nucleotides are TGTGCCACCAGCGGCCCCCGGGGGGGTGAAGCTTTCTTT. Protein sequence: CATSGPRGGEAFF.

The chain has TRBV6-1 and TRBJ1-4; 7 nucleotides match TRBD1. J gave up 11 bases and V 2 bases, and 11 bases lay outside the gene matches. The CDR3 loop spans 15 amino acids. Germline values: CDR1 MNHNS, CDR2 SASEGT. CDR3 nucleotide sequence: TGTGCCAGCAGTGAACGATACAGGGGTGGCGGGAAACTGTTTTTT. It codes for CASSERYRGGGKLFF.

The V gene is TRBV27, the J gene TRBJ2-2, with TRBD2 as a possible D gene (6 bases). From germline, CDR1 is MNHEY and CDR2 SMNVEV (reference sequence). V lost 5 bases, J lost 4 bases, and 17 bases lay in between. The CDR3 totals 16 residues. The CDR3 nucleotides are TGTGCCAGCAGTCTTGGGTTCCAGGGAGGCACCGGGGAGCTGTTTTTT. Translated, it gives CASSLGFQGGTGELFF.

The rearrangement uses TRBV7-2 and TRBJ2-7, with D possibly being TRBD1 (6 bases). The CDR3 totals 12 residues. The V gene lost 5 bases and the J gene lost 4 bases, with 9 bases spanning the gap. The V gene's germline CDR1 is SGHTA and CDR2 FQGNSA. For the CDR3, the DNA is TGTGCCAGCAGCCGGACAGCGTACGAGCAGTACTTC. Its translation: CASSRTAYEQYF.

This clone was picked up one time. The chain has TRBV2 and TRBJ1-5; D not certain. V was trimmed by 6 bases and J by 10 bases, leaving 16 bases between them. The length of the CDR3 is 13 residues. CDR1 SNHLY and CDR2 FYNNEI come from the germline V gene. This CDR3 is CASRGPSARPQHF. CDR3 nucleotide sequence: TGTGCCAGCAGGGGCCCATCGGCCCGCCCCCAGCATTTT.

The V and J genes are TRBV5-1 and TRBJ1-2; D gene uncertain. CDR3 size: 14 residues. V was pared by 4 bases and J by 4 bases, with 14 bases between. CDR1 is SGHRS and CDR2 is YFSETQ in the germline V gene. The CDR3 region is CASSPRTDGYGYTF. The CDR3 DNA follows: TGCGCCAGCAGCCCTCGGACGGATGGCTATGGCTACACCTTC.

The chain links TRBV5-4 to TRBJ2-2; TRBD1 agrees at 7 bases. The CDR3 is 16 residues long. After removal of 4 bases from V and 4 bases from J, the junction contained 10 bases not matched to a gene. The germline V gene encodes CDR1 SGHNT and CDR2 YYREEE (reference sequence). The CDR3 sequence: CASSVEQGRATGELFF. The CDR3, as DNA: TGTGCCAGCAGCGTAGAACAGGGGCGGGCCACCGGGGAGCTGTTTTTT.

The V gene is TRBV4-3, the J gene TRBJ2-2; a weak D match, TRBD1 (5 bases). V lost 0 bases to trimming and J lost 0 bases, with 11 bases between them. Per the germline V gene, CDR1 is LGHNA and CDR2 is YSLEER. The CDR3 runs 17 residues. The DNA for the CDR3 is TGCGCCAGCAGCCAAGATTGGCAGGGCGCGAACACCGGGGAGCTGTTTTTT. Residues: CASSQDWQGANTGELFF.

The chain uses TRBV12-3 or TRBV12-4 and TRBJ1-2; weak D call: TRBD1 (6 bases). The CDR3 runs to 13 residues. Deletions cut 6 bases from V and 7 bases from J, with 15 bases between. The CDR3 region is CASRSPGGAGYTF. CDR3 bases: TGTGCCAGCAGATCTCCCGGGGGCGCTGGCTACACCTTC.